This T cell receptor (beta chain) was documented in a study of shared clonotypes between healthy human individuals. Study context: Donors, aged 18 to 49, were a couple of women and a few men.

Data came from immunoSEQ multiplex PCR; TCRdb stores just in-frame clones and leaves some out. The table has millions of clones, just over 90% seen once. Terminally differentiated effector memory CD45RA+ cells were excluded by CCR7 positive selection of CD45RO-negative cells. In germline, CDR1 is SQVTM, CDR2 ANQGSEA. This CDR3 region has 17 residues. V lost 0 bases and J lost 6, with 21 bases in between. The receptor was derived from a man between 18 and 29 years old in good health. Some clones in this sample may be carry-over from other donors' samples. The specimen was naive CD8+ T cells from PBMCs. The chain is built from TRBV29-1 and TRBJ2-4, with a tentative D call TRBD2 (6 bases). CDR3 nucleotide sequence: TGCAGCGTTGAAGAGGTCGGGGGAATCGGGCTGGGAAACATTCAGTACTTC. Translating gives CSVEEVGGIGLGNIQYF.